This T cell receptor beta chain was recovered during a study of blood T cell repertoires in COVID-19. Across the whole study: Material from acute and convalescent COVID-19 was sourced from the United States, Italy and Spain.

Generated by immunoSEQ multiplex PCR, the TCRdb table keeps only in-frame clones and is missing some. The data show some 160,000 clones, roughly four fifths seen once. V was clipped by 5 bases and J by 5 bases, with 15 bases between them. The CDR3 covers 14 residues. Looked up from germline, CDR1 is MRHNA and CDR2 is SNTAGT. The chain has TRBV6-4 and TRBJ1-1, with no clear D. The clonotype comes from a man between 65 and 85 years old who had recovered from COVID-19. The material sequenced was peripheral blood. The CDR3 protein is CASSNPRAGTEAFF. The CDR3 DNA follows: TGTGCCAGCAGTAACCCCCGGGCGGGGACTGAAGCTTTCTTT.